The 20 T cell receptor beta chains in this list originate from one sample, sequenced in a study of blood T cell repertoires in COVID-19. Clones were sequenced by immunoSEQ multiplex PCR, and TCRdb holds only the in-frame ones, with some missing. The sample consists of roughly 150,000 clones, more than 75% of them appearing once. The specimen sequenced was peripheral blood. The receptors were sampled from a man aged 45-60 years who had recovered from COVID-19.

This clone has a handful of counts. This chain uses TRBV7-2 with TRBJ1-5; no clear D. Germline CDR1 reads SGHTA; CDR2 reads FQGNSA. The V end was cut by 3 bases, the J end by 4 bases, with 4 bases between. This CDR3 has 12 residues. CDR3 amino acids: CASSFYNQPQHF. In nucleotides, the CDR3 is TGTGCCAGCAGCTTTTATAATCAGCCCCAGCATTTT.

The rearrangement uses TRBV7-2 and TRBJ2-7; weak D call: TRBD1 (5 bases). This CDR3 comprises 13 residues. Germline CDR1 reads SGHTA; CDR2 reads FQGNSA. V shed 3 bases and J shed 1 base, with 7 bases lying between them. CDR3 bases: TGTGCCAGCAGCTTGGGGCCTTCCTACGAGCAGTACTTC. As protein: CASSLGPSYEQYF.

This sequence joins TRBV19 and TRBJ2-7; the D gene is possibly TRBD1 (5 bases). The CDR3 is 13 amino acids. Germline V gene sequence: CDR1 LNHDA, CDR2 SQIVND (reference sequence). Trimming removed 6 bases from V and 2 bases from J, with 11 bases in between. The CDR3 region has the DNA TGTGCCAGTAGGGCTAGGGGAACCTACGAGCAGTACTTC. This translates into CASRARGTYEQYF.

The genes are TRBV4-3 and TRBJ2-7; possible D gene TRBD2, 7 bases. This CDR3 is 16 amino acids long. Trimming left V 0 bases short and J 3 bases short, with 15 bases between. Per the germline V gene, CDR1 is LGHNA and CDR2 is YSLEER. CDR3: CASSQDRGARGYEQYF. CDR3 sequence (DNA): TGCGCCAGCAGCCAAGATCGGGGGGCGAGAGGCTACGAGCAGTACTTC.

This clone turned up a few times. Within the sample, other DNA sequences also encode this same CDR3. This rearrangement joins TRBV27 to TRBJ2-7, with TRBD2 matching 12 bases. The J segment lost 2 bases and the V segment lost 3 bases, leaving 2 bases of the junction unmatched. Germline V gene sequence: CDR1 MNHEY, CDR2 SMNVEV (reference sequence). The CDR3 is 15 amino acids. The CDR3 here is CASSFGLAGTYEQYF. CDR3 sequence (DNA): TGTGCCAGCAGTTTCGGACTAGCGGGAACCTACGAGCAGTACTTC.

This sequence joins TRBV6-2 or TRBV6-3 and TRBJ1-2; D uncertain. V was shortened by 0 bases and J by 5 bases, with 13 bases between the two germline ends. Germline CDR1 and CDR2: MNHEY and SVGEGT. The CDR3 has 15 residues. The CDR3 protein is CASSYSREEYYGYTF. Here the CDR3 DNA reads TGTGCCAGCAGTTACTCGAGGGAAGAATATTATGGCTACACCTTC.

V usage is TRBV6-4 and J usage is TRBJ2-1, with 8 positions matching TRBD2. V lost 4 bases, J lost 8 bases, and 7 bases stayed unmatched. CDR1 is MRHNA and CDR2 is SNTAGT in the germline V gene. The CDR3 is 14 residues long. In DNA, the CDR3 is TGTGCCAGCAGTGTCGGGGGGGCCCAGGATGAGCAGTTCTTC. Protein: CASSVGGAQDEQFF.

The rearrangement joins TRBV12-3 or TRBV12-4 to TRBJ1-1, with D unresolved. V lost 5 bases, J lost 4 bases, and 11 bases lay in between. The CDR3 extends over 13 amino acids. CDR3 DNA sequence: TGTGCCAGCAGTGAGTACGAGGCCACTGAAGCTTTCTTT. This sequence encodes CASSEYEATEAFF.

The V call is TRBV27, the J call TRBJ2-1; TRBD1 matches 10 bases. The CDR3 sequence is 16 residues long. V dropped 2 bases and J dropped 4; count of bases not matched to a gene: 5. The germline V gene has CDR1 MNHEY and CDR2 SMNVEV (reference sequence). This chain's CDR3 is CASSLEGTGVYNEQFF. The DNA of the CDR3 is TGTGCCAGCAGTTTAGAGGGGACAGGGGTATACAATGAGCAGTTCTTC.

The J gene is TRBJ2-5, the V gene TRBV7-2; no definite D call. CDR3 size: 15 residues. V was clipped by 1 base and J by 3 bases, with 12 bases between them. Germline CDR1 SGHTA, CDR2 FQGNSA. CDR3 sequence: CASSLDGRSKETQYF. DNA of the CDR3: TGTGCCAGCAGCTTAGATGGTCGGAGCAAAGAGACCCAGTACTTC.

The V gene is TRBV28, the J gene TRBJ1-4; a weak D match, TRBD1 (5 bases). This CDR3 spans 12 amino acids. The V and J ends lost 6 bases and 4 bases respectively, with 6 bases between them. In germline, CDR1 is MDHEN, CDR2 SYDVKM. The CDR3 region has the DNA TGTGCCAGCAGCGACAGTAATGAAAAACTGTTTTTT. Translating gives CASSDSNEKLFF.

This clone was seen a handful of times. The V and J genes are TRBV10-2 and TRBJ2-7, with TRBD2 matching 12 bases. Germline-derived CDR1 and CDR2 are WSHSY and SAAADI. J was trimmed by 8 bases and V by 5 bases; bases with no gene match: 7. This CDR3 has 14 amino acids. CDR3 region: CASSLTSGSPQQYF. CDR3 DNA: TGCGCCAGCAGTCTGACTAGCGGGAGCCCCCAGCAGTACTTC.

The CDR3 protein is CASSALSGNQPQHF. The CDR3 bases are TGTGCCAGCAGTGCTCTAAGCGGCAATCAGCCCCAGCATTTT. V is TRBV2 and J is TRBJ1-5; D is ambiguous. CDR1 and CDR2 (germline): SNHLY, FYNNEI. The CDR3 contains 14 residues. The germline V and J ends were trimmed by 4 bases and 2 bases, with 9 bases remaining between them.

This chain connects TRBV7-3 to TRBJ1-1; no clear D gene. Germline lookup yields CDR1 SGHTA and CDR2 FQGTGA. V gave up 2 bases and J gave up 0 bases, with 4 bases separating them. The CDR3 sequence is 13 residues long. In nucleotides, the CDR3 is TGTGCCAGCAGCTTACAGGTGAACACTGAAGCTTTCTTT. It codes for CASSLQVNTEAFF.

V and J are TRBV5-1 and TRBJ1-2; TRBD1 matches 8 bases. Germline V gene lookup returns CDR1 SGHRS and CDR2 YFSETQ. V was pared by 0 bases and J by 6 bases, with 1 base of the junction left unmatched. This CDR3 has 13 amino acids. The CDR3 reads CASSLDRGNGYTF. The CDR3 DNA is TGCGCCAGCAGCTTGGACAGGGGGAATGGCTACACCTTC.

The chain employs TRBV2 and TRBJ2-5; a weak D match, TRBD2 (6 bases). The V gene lost 4 bases and the J gene lost 5 bases, with 20 bases spanning the gap. In germline, CDR1 is SNHLY, CDR2 FYNNEI. The length of the CDR3 is 16 residues. In DNA form, the CDR3 reads TGTGCCAGCAGTGTGGAAGGGAGTAGCGGAGGGGAGACCCAGTACTTC. This encodes CASSVEGSSGGETQYF.

This clone was picked up one time. The chain has TRBV5-1 and TRBJ1-3, with D perhaps matching TRBD1 (5 bases). This CDR3 comprises 14 residues. Trimming stripped 5 bases from V and 3 bases from J, with 12 bases between. CDR1 and CDR2 from the germline V gene are SGHRS and YFSETQ. CDR3 in DNA: TGCGCCAGCAGATCCCCCGGGGGTGGAAACACCATATATTTT. Protein sequence: CASRSPGGGNTIYF.

This chain connects TRBV6-2 or TRBV6-3 to TRBJ2-7, with D tentatively TRBD1 (7 bases). The CDR3 runs to 15 residues. With 5 bases removed from V and 3 bases from J, the gap between germline ends came to 17 bases. Germline CDR1 reads MNHEY; CDR2 reads SVGEGT. The CDR3 DNA follows: TGTGCCAGCAGTGGAGGGACAGCGAATCTCTACGAGCAGTACTTC. It specifies CASSGGTANLYEQYF.

This chain joins TRBV18 and TRBJ1-2, with 7 bases aligning to TRBD1. The junction had 7 bases not matched to a gene; V was cut back by 6 bases and J by 6 bases. Per germline, CDR1 KGHSH and CDR2 LQKENI. The CDR3 covers 13 residues. In nucleotides, the CDR3 is TGTGCCAGCTCGCTTACAGGGGATAATGGCTACACCTTC. The encoded protein is CASSLTGDNGYTF.

V is TRBV5-4 and J is TRBJ1-2; 7 bases match TRBD1. The CDR3 has 14 residues. The germline CDR1 and CDR2 sequences are SGHNT and YYREEE (reference sequence). The ends lost 4 bases at V and 2 bases at J; junction bases unmatched: 5. The CDR3 DNA reads as TGTGCCAGCAGCCAAAGGGACAGCAACTATGGCTACACCTTC. It encodes CASSQRDSNYGYTF. The variable domain in full, completed from reference TRBV5-4 and TRBJ1-2, reads ETGVTQSPTHLIKTRGQQVTLRCSSQSGHNTVSWYQQALGQGPQFIFQYYREEENGRGNFPPRFSGLQFPNYSSELNVNALELDDSALYLCASSQRDSNYGYTFGSGTRLTVV.